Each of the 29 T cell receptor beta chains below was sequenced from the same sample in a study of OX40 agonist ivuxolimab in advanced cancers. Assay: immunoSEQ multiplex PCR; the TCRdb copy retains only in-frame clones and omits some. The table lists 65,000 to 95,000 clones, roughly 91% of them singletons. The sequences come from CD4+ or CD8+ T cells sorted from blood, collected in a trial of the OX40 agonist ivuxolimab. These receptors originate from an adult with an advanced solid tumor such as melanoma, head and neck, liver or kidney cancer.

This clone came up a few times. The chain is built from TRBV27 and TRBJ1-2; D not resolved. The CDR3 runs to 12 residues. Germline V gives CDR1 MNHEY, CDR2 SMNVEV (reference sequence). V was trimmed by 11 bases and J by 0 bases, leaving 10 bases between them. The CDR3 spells CALEGPNYGYTF. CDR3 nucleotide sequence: TGTGCCCTCGAGGGTCCTAACTATGGCTACACCTTC.

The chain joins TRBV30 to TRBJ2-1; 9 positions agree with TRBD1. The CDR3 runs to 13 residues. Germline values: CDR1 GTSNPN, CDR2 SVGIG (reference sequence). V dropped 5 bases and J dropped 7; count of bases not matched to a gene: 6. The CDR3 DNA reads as TGTGCCTGGGAATCCGGACAGGGGAATGAGCAGTTCTTC. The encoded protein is CAWESGQGNEQFF.

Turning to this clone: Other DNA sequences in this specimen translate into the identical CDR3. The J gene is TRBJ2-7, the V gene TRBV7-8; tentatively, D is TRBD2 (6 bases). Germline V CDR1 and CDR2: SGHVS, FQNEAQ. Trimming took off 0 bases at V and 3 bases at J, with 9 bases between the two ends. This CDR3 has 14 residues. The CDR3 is CASSLALGGYEQYV. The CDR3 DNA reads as TGTGCCAGCAGCTTAGCGCTCGGGGGCTACGAGCAGTACGTC.

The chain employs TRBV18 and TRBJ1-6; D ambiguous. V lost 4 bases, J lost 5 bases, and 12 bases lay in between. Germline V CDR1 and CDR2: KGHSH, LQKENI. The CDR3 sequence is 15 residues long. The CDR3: CASSRNTDNNSPLHF. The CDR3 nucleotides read TGTGCCAGCTCACGTAATACAGATAATAATTCACCCCTCCACTTT.

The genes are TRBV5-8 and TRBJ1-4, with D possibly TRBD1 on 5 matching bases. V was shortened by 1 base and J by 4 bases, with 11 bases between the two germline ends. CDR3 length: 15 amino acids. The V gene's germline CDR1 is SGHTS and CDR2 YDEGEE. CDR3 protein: CASSLTPGLNEKLFF. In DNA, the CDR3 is TGTGCCAGCAGCTTGACTCCAGGGCTTAATGAAAAACTGTTTTTT. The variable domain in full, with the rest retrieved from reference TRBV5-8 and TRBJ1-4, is EAGVTQSPTHLIKTRGQQATLRCSPISGHTSVYWYQQALGLGLQFLLWYDEGEERNRGNFPPRFSGRQFPNYSSELNVNALELEDSALYLCASSLTPGLNEKLFFGSGTQLSVL.

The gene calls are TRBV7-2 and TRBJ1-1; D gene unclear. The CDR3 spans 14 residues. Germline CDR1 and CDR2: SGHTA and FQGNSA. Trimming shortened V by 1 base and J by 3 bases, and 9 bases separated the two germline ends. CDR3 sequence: CASSLGPGDTEAFF. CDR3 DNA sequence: TGTGCCAGCAGCTTAGGGCCAGGAGACACTGAAGCTTTCTTT. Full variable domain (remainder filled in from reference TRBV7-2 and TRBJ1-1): GAGVSQSPSNKVTEKGKDVELRCDPISGHTALYWYRQSLGQGLEFLIYFQGNSAPDKSGLPSDRFSAERTGGSVSTLTIQRTQQEDSAVYLCASSLGPGDTEAFFGQGTRLTVV.

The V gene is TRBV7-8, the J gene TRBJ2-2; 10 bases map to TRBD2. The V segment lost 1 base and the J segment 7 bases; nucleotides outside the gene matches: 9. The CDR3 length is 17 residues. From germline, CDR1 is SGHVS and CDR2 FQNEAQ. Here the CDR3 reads CASSLGKSSGGGGELFF. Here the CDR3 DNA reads TGTGCCAGCAGCTTAGGAAAATCTAGCGGGGGTGGCGGGGAGCTGTTTTTT.

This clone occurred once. The CDR3 DNA reads as TGCAGTGCCGCCCTGGGCTATGGCTACACCTTC. Amino acids: CSAALGYGYTF. This chain joins TRBV20-1 and TRBJ1-2; D is undetermined. This CDR3 is 11 amino acids long. Trimming pared 6 bases from V and 4 bases from J, leaving 9 bases between. Germline V gene sequence: CDR1 DFQATT, CDR2 SNEGSKA (reference sequence).

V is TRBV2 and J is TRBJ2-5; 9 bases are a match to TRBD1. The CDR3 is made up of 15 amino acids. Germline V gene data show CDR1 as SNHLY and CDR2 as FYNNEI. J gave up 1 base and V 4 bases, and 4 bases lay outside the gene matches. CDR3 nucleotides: TGTGCCAGCAGTGGGGACAGGGTGGTCCAAGAGACCCAGTACTTC. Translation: CASSGDRVVQETQYF.

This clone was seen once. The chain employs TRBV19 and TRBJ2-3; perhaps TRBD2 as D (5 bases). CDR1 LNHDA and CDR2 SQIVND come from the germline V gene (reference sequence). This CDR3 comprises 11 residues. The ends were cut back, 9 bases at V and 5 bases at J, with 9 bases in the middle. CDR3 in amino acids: CASSEEDTQYF. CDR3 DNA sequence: TGTGCCAGCTCGGAGGAAGATACGCAGTATTTT.

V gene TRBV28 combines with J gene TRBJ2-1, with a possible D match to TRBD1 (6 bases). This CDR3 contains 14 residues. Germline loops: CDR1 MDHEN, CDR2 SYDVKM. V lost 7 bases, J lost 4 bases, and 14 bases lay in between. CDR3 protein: CASTTGTLYNEQFF. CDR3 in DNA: TGTGCCAGCACCACAGGGACGTTATACAATGAGCAGTTCTTC.

CDR3 DNA: TGTGCCAGCAGCCAAGAATCGGGTACTGAGCAGTTCTTC. Translation gives CASSQESGTEQFF. V and J are TRBV4-2 and TRBJ2-1, with D hard to call. Trimming took off 0 bases at V and 9 bases at J, with 9 bases between the two ends. The germline V gene encodes CDR1 LGHNA and CDR2 YNFKEQ. The CDR3 is 13 residues long.

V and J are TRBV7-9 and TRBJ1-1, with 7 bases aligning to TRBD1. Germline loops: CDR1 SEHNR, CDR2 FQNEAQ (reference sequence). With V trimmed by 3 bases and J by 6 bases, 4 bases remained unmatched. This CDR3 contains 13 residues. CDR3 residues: CASSFDRASEAFF. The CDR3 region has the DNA TGTGCCAGCAGCTTTGACAGGGCTTCTGAAGCTTTCTTT.

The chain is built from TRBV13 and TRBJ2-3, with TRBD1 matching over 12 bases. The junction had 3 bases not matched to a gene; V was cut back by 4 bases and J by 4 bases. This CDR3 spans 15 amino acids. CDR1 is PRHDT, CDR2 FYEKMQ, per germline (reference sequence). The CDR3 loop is CASSWGQGAADTQYF. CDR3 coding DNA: TGTGCCAGCAGCTGGGGACAGGGGGCTGCAGATACGCAGTATTTT.

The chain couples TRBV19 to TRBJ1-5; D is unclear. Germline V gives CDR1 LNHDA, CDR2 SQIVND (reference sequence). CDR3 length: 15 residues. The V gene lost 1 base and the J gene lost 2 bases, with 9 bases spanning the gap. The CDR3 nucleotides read TGTGCCAGTAGTATAGTCGGGGAACGCAATCAGCCCCAGCATTTT. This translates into CASSIVGERNQPQHF. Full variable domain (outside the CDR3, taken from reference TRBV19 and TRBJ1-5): DGGITQSPKYLFRKEGQNVTLSCEQNLNHDAMYWYRQDPGQGLRLIYYSQIVNDFQKGDIAEGYSVSREKKESFPLTVTSAQKNPTAFYLCASSIVGERNQPQHFGDGTRLSIL.

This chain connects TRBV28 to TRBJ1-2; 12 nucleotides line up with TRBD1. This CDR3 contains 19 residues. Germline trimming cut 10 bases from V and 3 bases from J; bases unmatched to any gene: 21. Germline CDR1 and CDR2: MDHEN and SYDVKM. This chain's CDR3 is CATTPPGTGGRRMHYGYTF. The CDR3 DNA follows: TGTGCCACCACCCCTCCGGGGACAGGGGGCCGCCGAATGCACTATGGCTACACCTTC.

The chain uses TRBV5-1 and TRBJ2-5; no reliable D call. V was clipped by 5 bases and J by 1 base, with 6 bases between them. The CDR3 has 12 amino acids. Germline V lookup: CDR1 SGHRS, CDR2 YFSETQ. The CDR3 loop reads CASRVSQETQYF. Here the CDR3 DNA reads TGCGCCAGCAGGGTCAGCCAAGAGACCCAGTACTTC.

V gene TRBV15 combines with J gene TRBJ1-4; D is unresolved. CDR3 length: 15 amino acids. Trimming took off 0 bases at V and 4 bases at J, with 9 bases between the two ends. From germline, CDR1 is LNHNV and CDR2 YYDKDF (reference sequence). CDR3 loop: CATSRDPQINEKLFF. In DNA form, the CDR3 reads TGTGCCACCAGCAGAGATCCACAGATTAATGAAAAACTGTTTTTT.

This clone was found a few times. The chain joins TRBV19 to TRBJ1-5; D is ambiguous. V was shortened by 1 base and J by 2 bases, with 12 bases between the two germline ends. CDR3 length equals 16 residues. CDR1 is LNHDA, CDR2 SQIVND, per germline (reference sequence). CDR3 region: CASSIAGDWGNQPQHF. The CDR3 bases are TGTGCCAGTAGTATAGCCGGCGATTGGGGCAATCAGCCCCAGCATTTT. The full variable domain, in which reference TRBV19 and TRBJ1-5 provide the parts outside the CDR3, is DGGITQSPKYLFRKEGQNVTLSCEQNLNHDAMYWYRQDPGQGLRLIYYSQIVNDFQKGDIAEGYSVSREKKESFPLTVTSAQKNPTAFYLCASSIAGDWGNQPQHFGDGTRLSIL.

Written as DNA, the CDR3 is TGTGCCAGTTCGGGGTTCTCCTACAATGAGCAGTTCTTC. This translates into CASSGFSYNEQFF. The chain is built from TRBV19 and TRBJ2-1, with D possibly being TRBD2 (5 bases). The CDR3 loop spans 13 amino acids. V lost 8 bases and J 0 bases, leaving 8 bases between the germline ends. Germline V lookup: CDR1 LNHDA, CDR2 SQIVND (reference sequence).

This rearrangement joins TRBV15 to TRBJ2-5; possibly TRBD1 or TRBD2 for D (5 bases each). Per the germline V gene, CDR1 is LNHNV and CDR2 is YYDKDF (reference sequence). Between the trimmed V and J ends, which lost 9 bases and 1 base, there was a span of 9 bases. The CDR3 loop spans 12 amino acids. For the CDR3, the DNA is TGTGCCACGGGGACGGCCCAAGAGACCCAGTACTTC. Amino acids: CATGTAQETQYF.

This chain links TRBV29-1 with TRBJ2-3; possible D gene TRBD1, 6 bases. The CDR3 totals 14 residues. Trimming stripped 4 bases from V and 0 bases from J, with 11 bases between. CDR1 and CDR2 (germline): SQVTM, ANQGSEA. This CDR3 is CSVVGQGSTDTQYF. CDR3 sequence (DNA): TGCAGCGTTGTTGGGCAGGGGAGCACAGATACGCAGTATTTT.

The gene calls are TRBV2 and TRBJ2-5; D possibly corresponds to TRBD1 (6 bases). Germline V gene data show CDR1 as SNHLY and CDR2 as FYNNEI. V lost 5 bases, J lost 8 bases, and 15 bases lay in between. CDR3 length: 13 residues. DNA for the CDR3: TGTGCCAGCAGTCTGACCGGGACAACTACCCAGTACTTC. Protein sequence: CASSLTGTTTQYF.

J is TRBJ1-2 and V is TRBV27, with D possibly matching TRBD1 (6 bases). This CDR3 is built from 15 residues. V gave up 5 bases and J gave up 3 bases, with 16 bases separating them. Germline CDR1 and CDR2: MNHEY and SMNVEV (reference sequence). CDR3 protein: CASSAQGGVHYGYTF. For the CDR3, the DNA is TGTGCCAGCAGTGCACAGGGTGGGGTACACTATGGCTACACCTTC.

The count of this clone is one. The CDR3 sequence: CASSRSGRETQYF. As DNA, the CDR3 is TGTGCCAGCTCACGTTCAGGGAGGGAGACCCAGTACTTC. The V and J genes are TRBV18 and TRBJ2-5, with D tentatively TRBD2 (6 bases). Trimming shortened V by 4 bases and J by 5 bases, and 11 bases separated the two germline ends. Looked up from germline, CDR1 is KGHSH and CDR2 is LQKENI. This CDR3 contains 13 residues.

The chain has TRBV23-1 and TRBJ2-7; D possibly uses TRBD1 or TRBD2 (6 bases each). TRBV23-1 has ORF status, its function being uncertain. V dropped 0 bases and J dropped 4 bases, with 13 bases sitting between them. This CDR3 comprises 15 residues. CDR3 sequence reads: CASSQSGGGSYEQYF. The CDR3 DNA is TGCGCCAGCAGTCAATCTGGAGGGGGTTCGTACGAGCAGTACTTC.

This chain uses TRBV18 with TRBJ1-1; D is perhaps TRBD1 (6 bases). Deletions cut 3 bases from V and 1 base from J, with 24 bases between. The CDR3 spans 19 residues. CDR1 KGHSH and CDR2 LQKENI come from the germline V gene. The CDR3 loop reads CASSPTRTGSWGKNTEAFF. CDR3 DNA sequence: TGTGCCAGCTCACCCACCCGAACAGGGAGTTGGGGGAAGAACACTGAAGCTTTCTTT.

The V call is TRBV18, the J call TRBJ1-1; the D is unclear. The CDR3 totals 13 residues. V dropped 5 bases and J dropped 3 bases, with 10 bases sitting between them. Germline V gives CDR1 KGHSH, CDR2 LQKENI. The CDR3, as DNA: TGTGCCAGCTCAGCAGATACTTACACTGAAGCTTTCTTT. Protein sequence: CASSADTYTEAFF.

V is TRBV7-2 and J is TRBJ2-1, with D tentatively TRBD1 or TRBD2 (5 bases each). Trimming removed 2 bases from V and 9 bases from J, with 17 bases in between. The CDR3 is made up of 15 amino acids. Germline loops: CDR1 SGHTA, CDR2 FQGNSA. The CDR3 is CASSLTGTRNGEQFF. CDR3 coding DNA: TGTGCCAGCAGCTTAACCGGGACCCGGAACGGTGAGCAGTTCTTC. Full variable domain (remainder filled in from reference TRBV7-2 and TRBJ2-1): GAGVSQSPSNKVTEKGKDVELRCDPISGHTALYWYRQSLGQGLEFLIYFQGNSAPDKSGLPSDRFSAERTGGSVSTLTIQRTQQEDSAVYLCASSLTGTRNGEQFFGPGTRLTVL.